This is a list of T cell receptor beta chains from one sample in a study of response to subunit inactivated influenza vaccine. TCRdb reprocessed the RT-PCR reads via MiXCR and lists one record per CDR3 protein. The sample lists more than 550,000 distinct CDR3 sequences, approximately 10% seen once, with about 10% in the top ten. The same sample was also studied in work on T cells expressing NK-cell markers.

The material was PBMCs from blood, obtained on the day of vaccination. Source of these receptors: a man aged 50 to 59 who received an inactivated influenza vaccine. The CDR3 runs from the conserved cysteine through the conserved F or W. The order of the fields is V gene, D gene, J gene, clone size, CDR3 protein, CDR3 DNA. The D gene is left open where the match is weak. Size is omitted from some rows. Given values are once, few, many or a class for expanded clones.

TRBV7-2	TRBD1	TRBJ2-2	few	CASSPWAGTGRTGELFF	TGTGCCAGCAGCCCCTGGGCCGGGACAGGGCGCACCGGGGAGCTGTTTTTT
TRBV12-3/TRBV12-4	.	TRBJ2-3	many	CASRRGWGTDTQYF	TGTGCCAGCAGGCGAGGGTGGGGGACAGATACGCAGTATTTT
TRBV12-3/TRBV12-4	.	TRBJ2-7	.	CASSLRVPYEQYF	TGTGCCAGCAGTTTACGGGTCCCCTACGAGCAGTACTTC
TRBV15	.	TRBJ2-5	.	CATSRDRAGETQYF	TGTGCCACCAGCAGAGATAGGGCGGGAGAGACCCAGTACTTC
TRBV9	.	TRBJ2-5	few	CASSVWVGETQYF	TGTGCCAGCAGCGTATGGGTTGGGGAGACCCAGTACTTC
TRBV6-1	TRBD2	TRBJ2-1	few	CASSQTSGGEQFF	TGTGCCAGCAGCCAGACTAGCGGGGGCGAGCAGTTCTTC
TRBV10-2	TRBD2	TRBJ2-7	.	CASSIIAGGAYEQYF	TGCGCCAGCAGTATTATAGCGGGGGGAGCCTACGAGCAGTACTTC
TRBV4-1	TRBD2	TRBJ2-3	few	CASSQDRAGGPPDTQYF	TGCGCCAGCAGCCAAGATCGAGCGGGGGGCCCCCCAGATACGCAGTATTTT
TRBV29-1	.	TRBJ1-1	.	CSVESPRGNTEAFF	TGCAGCGTTGAAAGTCCGCGCGGGAACACTGAAGCTTTCTTT
TRBV29-1	TRBD2	TRBJ2-3	few	CSVETGTSGMADTQYF	TGCAGCGTCGAGACCGGGACTAGCGGGATGGCAGATACGCAGTATTTT
TRBV29-1	.	TRBJ1-2	few	CSVELTQAGYTF	TGCAGCGTTGAGCTCACCCAGGCGGGCTACACCTTC
TRBV7-2	.	TRBJ1-2	.	CASSPVGNRNYGYTF	TGTGCCAGCAGCCCCGTCGGAAACAGGAACTATGGCTACACCTTC
TRBV10-3	TRBD2	TRBJ2-7	.	CAISYTTSGEGSEQYF	TGTGCCATCAGTTACACGACTAGCGGGGAAGGAAGCGAGCAGTACTTC
TRBV29-1	TRBD2	TRBJ2-5	few	CSVPRGGREETQYF	TGCAGCGTACCCCGGGGGGGACGTGAGGAGACCCAGTACTTC
TRBV10-3	.	TRBJ2-7	.	CAISGGTINEQYF	TGTGCCATCAGTGGCGGGACAATCAACGAGCAGTACTTC
TRBV4-3	TRBD1	TRBJ2-2	.	CASSQGDRATGELFF	TGCGCCAGCAGCCAAGGGGACAGGGCCACCGGGGAGCTGTTTTTT
TRBV6-1	.	TRBJ2-1	many	CASSERETYNEQFF	TGTGCCAGCAGTGAAAGGGAGACCTACAATGAGCAGTTCTTC
TRBV15	TRBD1	TRBJ1-1	few	CATSRQGNAEAFF	TGTGCCACCAGCCGACAGGGTAACGCTGAAGCTTTCTTT
TRBV11-2	TRBD2	TRBJ2-1	few	CASSFQPGLAVNEQFF	TGTGCCAGCAGCTTCCAACCGGGACTAGCGGTTAATGAGCAGTTCTTC